This T cell receptor (beta chain) was sequenced in a study of T-cell reconstitution after alpha-beta-depleted transplantation in children (dated by TCRdb to the mid-2010s). Context from the whole study: The study quantitatively tracked T-cell immune reconstitution after TCRalphabeta/CD19-depleted allogeneic hematopoietic cell transplantation in children using TCR repertoire profiling.

Library construction relied on PCR. Sequencing was performed on an Illumina HiSeq 2500. TCR library preparation used molecular barcoding, with unique molecular identifiers applied to normalize quantification of the TCRbeta repertoire. TCRdb reprocessed the public reads (quality trimming at Q25 with fastp, clone calling with MiXCR) and kept in-frame beta chains. Every entry covers one CDR3 protein and lists the most common genes and DNA from its rows. The sample table holds roughly 120,000 distinct CDR3 sequences, of which roughly 23% were seen once. More than 9% of the sample goes to the ten largest clones. Concerning this clonotype: Which antigen it targets is not known. Per-base quality was not reported, and no clone a single base away is much larger than it.

Results and caveats for the whole study, not just this receptor: The apparently early alphabetaT-cell count recovery about two months after transplant was reportedly dependent on only several hundred rapidly expanded clones derived from non-depleted graft cells. Over the following months the frequencies of hyperexpanded clones went down, and after one year T-cell counts and TCRbeta diversity were mostly credited to newly produced T cells. The high TCRbeta diversity at day 60 in some patients was ascribed to recipient T cells and intrathymic progenitors that had survived conditioning.

Reading the label with the study, this specimen's treatment or condition is: allogeneic hematopoietic cell transplantation with graft depleted of TCRalphabeta T cells and CD19 B cells. The children who served as transplant recipients had been given grafts of TCRalphabeta/CD19-depleted allogeneic hematopoietic cells. The CDR3 spans 16 residues, from the cysteine through the phenylalanine. The retained sequence is limited to the CDR3, 48 bases, with the frame set at the first base. As encoded in the germline V gene, CDR1 is KGHSH while CDR2 is LQKENI. Germline trimming amounts to 2 bases on V and 1 base on J, with 6 as the count of junction bases outside the gene matches.

Recombination connected TRBV18 to TRBJ2-3; 7 bases in the middle match TRBD2. This material consisted of PBMCs, mostly from graft donor cells, taken 180 days after TCRalphabeta/CD19-depleted stem cell transplant. The sequence was obtained from a male patient between 2 and 10 years old who had a stem cell transplant for chronic granulomatous disease, so the T cells may come from the graft donor. The sequenced DNA: TGTGCCAGCTCACCATCTCAGCGGGGAGGCACAGATACGCAGTATTTT. The encoded protein is CASSPSQRGGTDTQYF.